This TCR beta chain was captured by sequencing in a study of T cell responses to AZD1222 COVID-19 vaccine. Generated by immunoSEQ multiplex PCR, the TCRdb table keeps only in-frame clones and is missing some. This table has under 150,000 clones, 85% appearing once. As for this clone: Its target is unknown.

Findings and caveats of the study: Clonal diversity was possibly underestimated, and white British individuals and females predominated among donors. Seropositivity was recorded at baseline in only six AZD1222 recipients.

Germline CDR1 SGHTA, CDR2 FQGNSA. J lost 8 bases, V lost 5 bases, and 4 bases had no gene match. There are 15 residues in the CDR3. This TCR derives from an adult who received the MenACWY meningococcal vaccine as a control. V gene TRBV7-2 combines with J gene TRBJ1-6; 12 nucleotides align to TRBD1. The starting material was peripheral blood, obtained 28 days after the second dose of the MenACWY control vaccine. CDR3 sequence (DNA): TGTGCCAGCAGCGCCGGGACAGGGGGCTATTCACCCCTCCACTTT. This gives the protein CASSAGTGGYSPLHF.